A selection of T cell receptor beta chains follows, all from one sample in a study of blood T cell repertoires in COVID-19. Some clones are missing from TCRdb's copy, which holds only in-frame ones; the method was immunoSEQ multiplex PCR. The sample holds some 130,000 clones, 65% to 85% seen once. The sample taken for sequencing was peripheral blood. The source of these receptors is an elderly woman with acute or convalescent COVID-19. Both conserved end residues are part of each CDR3. The D gene is left open where the match is weak. Size is omitted from some rows. Given values are once, few, many or a class for expanded clones.

J: TRBJ2-7; D: -; size: -; V: TRBV21-1; DNA: TGTGCCAGCAAGACAGGGCCATGCTCCTACGAGCAGTACTTC; CDR3: CASKTGPCSYEQYF
J: TRBJ1-2; D: TRBD1; size: -; V: TRBV7-2; DNA: TGTGCCAGCAGCTTAGGCCAGGGGGGTTATGGCTACACCTTC; CDR3: CASSLGQGGYGYTF
J: TRBJ2-1; D: TRBD1; size: -; V: TRBV9; DNA: TGTGCCAGCAGCGTCCAGGGACAGGTATACAATGAGCAGTTCTTC; CDR3: CASSVQGQVYNEQFF
J: TRBJ2-7; D: TRBD2; size: once; V: TRBV6-5; DNA: TGTGCCAGCAGGCCCGGACTAGCGGGGGAATACGAGCAGTACTTC; CDR3: CASRPGLAGEYEQYF
J: TRBJ1-5; D: -; size: -; V: TRBV6-5; DNA: TGTGCCAGCAGTTACTCGCGCTATCAGCCCCAGCATTTT; CDR3: CASSYSRYQPQHF
J: TRBJ1-6; D: -; size: -; V: TRBV19; DNA: TGTGCCAGTAGCCGACAGAGGAGCTCCTATAATTCACCCCTCCACTTT; CDR3: CASSRQRSSYNSPLHF
J: TRBJ1-5; D: -; size: -; V: TRBV6-6; DNA: TGTGCCAGCCACACAGATGGGGCAATGCGTCAGCCCCAGCATTTT; CDR3: CASHTDGAMRQPQHF
J: TRBJ1-5; D: TRBD1; size: -; V: TRBV20-1; DNA: TGCAGTGCTATTGACAGGGTCAATCAGCCCCAGCATTTT; CDR3: CSAIDRVNQPQHF
J: TRBJ1-3; D: TRBD1; size: -; V: TRBV27; DNA: TGTGCCAGCAGGGAAGGGGGCGCTTATGGAAACACCATATATTTT; CDR3: CASREGGAYGNTIYF
J: TRBJ2-3; D: -; size: -; V: TRBV18; DNA: TGTGCCAGCTCACCCCGGACTAGCACAGATACGCAGTATTTT; CDR3: CASSPRTSTDTQYF
J: TRBJ1-4; D: TRBD1; size: -; V: TRBV5-4; DNA: TGTGCCAGCAGCCTTACAGGGGACGCAACTAATGAAAAACTGTTTTTT; CDR3: CASSLTGDATNEKLFF
J: TRBJ1-2; D: TRBD1; size: -; V: TRBV19; DNA: TGTGCCAGTAGTGCCCGGGACAGGGTCTACTGGGACTATGGCTACACCTTC; CDR3: CASSARDRVYWDYGYTF
J: TRBJ1-1; D: TRBD1; size: -; V: TRBV18; DNA: TGTGCCAGCTCACCCTGGGCAGGGGGCGTCAACACTGAAGCTTTCTTT; CDR3: CASSPWAGGVNTEAFF
J: TRBJ2-7; D: TRBD1; size: -; V: TRBV27; DNA: TGTGCCAGCAGTTACCGGGACAGCGCCCAAATTAAGTACTTC; CDR3: CASSYRDSAQIKYF
J: TRBJ2-1; D: -; size: -; V: TRBV4-1; DNA: TGCGCCAGCAGCCAGAGCGACGGATACAATGAGCAGTTCTTC; CDR3: CASSQSDGYNEQFF
J: TRBJ2-1; D: -; size: -; V: TRBV5-1; DNA: TGCGCCAGCAGCTTGGGTTACCTCAGCTCCTACAATGAGCAGTTCTTC; CDR3: CASSLGYLSSYNEQFF
J: TRBJ1-5; D: TRBD1; size: once; V: TRBV19; DNA: TGTGCCAGTAGTTCAGTCCGGGACAGGGGGGATAGCAATCAGCCCCAGCATTTT; CDR3: CASSSVRDRGDSNQPQHF
J: TRBJ1-5; D: TRBD1; size: few; V: TRBV7-9; DNA: TGTGCCAGCAGCGATGGACAGGGGGCGAGCAATCAGCCCCAGCATTTT; CDR3: CASSDGQGASNQPQHF
J: TRBJ2-1; D: -; size: once; V: TRBV7-2; DNA: TGTGCCAGCAGCTTAGGGGTTCCCGGGACTTCCTACAATGAGCAGTTCTTC; CDR3: CASSLGVPGTSYNEQFF
J: TRBJ1-4; D: -; size: -; V: TRBV7-4; DNA: TGTGCCAGCAGCTTAAGACAGACTAATGAAAAACTGTTTTTT; CDR3: CASSLRQTNEKLFF